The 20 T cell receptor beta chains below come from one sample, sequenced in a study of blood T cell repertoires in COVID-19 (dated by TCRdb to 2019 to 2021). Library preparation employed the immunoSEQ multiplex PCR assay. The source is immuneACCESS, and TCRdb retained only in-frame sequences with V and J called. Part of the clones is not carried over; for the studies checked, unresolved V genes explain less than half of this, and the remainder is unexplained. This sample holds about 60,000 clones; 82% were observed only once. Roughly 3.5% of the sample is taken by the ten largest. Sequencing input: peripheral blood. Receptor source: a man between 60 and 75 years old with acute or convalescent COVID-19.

The CDR3 protein is CASSSRQIPGGEQYF. The CDR3 DNA reads TGTGCCAGCAGCTCACGACAGATTCCAGGGGGCGAGCAGTACTTC. The rearrangement joins TRBV9 to TRBJ2-7; TRBD1 matches 7 bases. V lost 4 bases and J lost 6; bases outside the gene matches: 13. This CDR3 comprises 15 residues. Germline loops: CDR1 SGDLS, CDR2 YYNGEE.

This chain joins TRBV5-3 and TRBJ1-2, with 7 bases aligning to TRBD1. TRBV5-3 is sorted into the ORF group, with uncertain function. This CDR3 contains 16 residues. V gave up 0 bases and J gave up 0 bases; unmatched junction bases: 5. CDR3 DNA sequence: TGTGCCAGAAGCTTGGGAGCAGGGGGAACTAACTATGGCTACACCTTC. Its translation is CARSLGAGGTNYGYTF.

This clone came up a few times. The chain's CDR3 is CASSQKGEATLAKNIQYF. The CDR3 DNA reads TGCGCCAGCAGTCAAAAGGGAGAGGCAACACTAGCCAAAAACATTCAGTACTTC. V is TRBV4-1 and J is TRBJ2-4; D may be TRBD2 (5 bases). This CDR3 has 18 amino acids. Trimming shortened V by 6 bases and J by 0 bases, and 21 bases separated the two germline ends. Germline V lookup: CDR1 MGHRA, CDR2 YSYEKL.

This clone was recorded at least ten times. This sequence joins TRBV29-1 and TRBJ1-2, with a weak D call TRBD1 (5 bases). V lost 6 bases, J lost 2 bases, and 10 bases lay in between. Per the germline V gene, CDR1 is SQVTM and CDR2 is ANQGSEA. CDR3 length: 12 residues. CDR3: CSVDDSNYGYTF. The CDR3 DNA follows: TGCAGCGTCGATGACAGCAACTATGGCTACACCTTC.

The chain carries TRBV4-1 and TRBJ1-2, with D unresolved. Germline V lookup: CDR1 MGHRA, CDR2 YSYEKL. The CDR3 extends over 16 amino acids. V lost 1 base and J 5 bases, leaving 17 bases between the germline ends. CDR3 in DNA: TGCGCCAGCAGCCAAGTGGTCGGTCGAGGAGTGTATGGCTACACCTTC. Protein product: CASSQVVGRGVYGYTF.

The CDR3 DNA reads as TGTGCCAGCAGCTTACAGGGGGTAAACTATGGCTACACCTTC. Amino acid sequence: CASSLQGVNYGYTF. This chain uses TRBV7-9 with TRBJ1-2, with 7 bases lining up with TRBD1. Germline V gene sequence: CDR1 SEHNR, CDR2 FQNEAQ (reference sequence). CDR3 length equals 14 residues. With V trimmed by 2 bases and J by 2 bases, 2 bases remained unmatched.

The CDR3 sequence is CASSLRSGGYLEAFF. CDR3 nucleotides: TGTGCCAGCAGCTTACGGTCCGGGGGATACCTTGAAGCTTTCTTT. The chain has TRBV7-9 and TRBJ1-1; TRBD1 might be the D (5 bases). The CDR3 totals 15 residues. CDR1 SEHNR and CDR2 FQNEAQ come from the germline V gene (reference sequence). Trimming took 2 bases from V and 7 from J, leaving 17 bases between them.

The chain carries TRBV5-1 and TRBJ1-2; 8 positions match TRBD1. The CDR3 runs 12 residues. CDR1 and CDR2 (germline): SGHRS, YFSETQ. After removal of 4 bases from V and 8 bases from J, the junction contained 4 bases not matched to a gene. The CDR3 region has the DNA TGCGCCAGCAGCCCAGGGGGCAAGGGCTACACCTTC. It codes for CASSPGGKGYTF.

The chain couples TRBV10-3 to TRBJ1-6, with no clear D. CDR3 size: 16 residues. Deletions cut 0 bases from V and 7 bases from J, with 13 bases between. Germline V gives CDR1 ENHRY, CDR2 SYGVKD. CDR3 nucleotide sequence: TGTGCCATCAGTGAGTCTGCAGTGAGGGAAAATTCACCCCTCCACTTT. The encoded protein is CAISESAVRENSPLHF.

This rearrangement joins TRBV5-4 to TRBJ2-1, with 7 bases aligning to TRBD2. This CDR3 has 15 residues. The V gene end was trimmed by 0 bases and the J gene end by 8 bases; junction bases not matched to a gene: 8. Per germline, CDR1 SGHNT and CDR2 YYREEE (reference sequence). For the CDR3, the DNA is TGTGCCAGCAGCTTGGAGGCGACTAGCTTGGATGAGCAGTTCTTC. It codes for CASSLEATSLDEQFF.

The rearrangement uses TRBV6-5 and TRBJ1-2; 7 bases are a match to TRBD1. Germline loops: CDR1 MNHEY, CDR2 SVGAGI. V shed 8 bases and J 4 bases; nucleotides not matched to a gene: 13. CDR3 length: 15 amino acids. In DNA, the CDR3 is TGTGCCAGCCCTGAGGGGGCGGCCCCCGGCTATGGCTACACCTTC. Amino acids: CASPEGAAPGYGYTF.

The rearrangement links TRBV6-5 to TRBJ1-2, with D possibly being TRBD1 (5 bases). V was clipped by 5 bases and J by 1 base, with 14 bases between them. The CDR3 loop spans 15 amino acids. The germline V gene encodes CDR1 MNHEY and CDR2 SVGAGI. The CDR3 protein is CASSTGGVSNYGYTF. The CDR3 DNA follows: TGTGCCAGCAGTACCGGAGGGGTTAGTAACTATGGCTACACCTTC.

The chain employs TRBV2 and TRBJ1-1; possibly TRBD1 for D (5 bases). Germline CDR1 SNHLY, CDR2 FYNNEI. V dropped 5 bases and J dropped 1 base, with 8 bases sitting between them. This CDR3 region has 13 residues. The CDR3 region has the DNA TGTGCCAGCAGTTCGGGGGAGAACACTGAAGCTTTCTTT. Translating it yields CASSSGENTEAFF.

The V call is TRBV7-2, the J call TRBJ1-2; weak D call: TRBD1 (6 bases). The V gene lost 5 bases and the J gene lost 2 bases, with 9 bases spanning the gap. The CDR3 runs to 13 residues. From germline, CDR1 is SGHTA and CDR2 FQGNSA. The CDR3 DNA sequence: TGTGCCAGCAGCGCGGACAGAAACTATGGCTACACCTTC. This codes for CASSADRNYGYTF.

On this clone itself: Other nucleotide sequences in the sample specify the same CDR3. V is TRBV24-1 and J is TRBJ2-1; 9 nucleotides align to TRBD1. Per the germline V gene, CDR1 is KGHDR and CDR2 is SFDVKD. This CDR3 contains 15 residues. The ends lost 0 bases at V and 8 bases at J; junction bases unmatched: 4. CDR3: CATSDLKGQGDEQFF. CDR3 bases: TGTGCCACCAGTGATTTGAAGGGACAGGGTGATGAGCAGTTCTTC.

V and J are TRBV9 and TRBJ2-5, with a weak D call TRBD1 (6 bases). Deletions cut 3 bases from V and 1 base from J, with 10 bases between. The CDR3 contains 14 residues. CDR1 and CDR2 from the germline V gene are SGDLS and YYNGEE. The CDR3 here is CASSARGGQETQYF. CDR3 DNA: TGTGCCAGCAGCGCCCGAGGGGGCCAAGAGACCCAGTACTTC.

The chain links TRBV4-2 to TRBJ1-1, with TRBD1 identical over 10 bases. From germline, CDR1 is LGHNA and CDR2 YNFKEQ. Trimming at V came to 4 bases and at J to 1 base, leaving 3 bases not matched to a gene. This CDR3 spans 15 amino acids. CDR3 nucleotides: TGTGCCAGCAGCCTCCGGGACAGGGGGAACACTGAAGCTTTCTTT. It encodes CASSLRDRGNTEAFF.

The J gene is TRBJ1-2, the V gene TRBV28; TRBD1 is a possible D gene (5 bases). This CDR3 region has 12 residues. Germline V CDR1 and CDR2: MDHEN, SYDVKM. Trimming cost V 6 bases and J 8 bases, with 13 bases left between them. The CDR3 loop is CASSSGDLGYTF. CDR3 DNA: TGTGCCAGCAGCTCTGGGGACTTAGGCTACACCTTC.

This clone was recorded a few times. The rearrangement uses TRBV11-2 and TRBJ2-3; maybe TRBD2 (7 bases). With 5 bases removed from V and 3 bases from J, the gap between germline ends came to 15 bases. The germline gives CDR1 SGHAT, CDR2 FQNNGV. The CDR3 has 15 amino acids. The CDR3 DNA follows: TGTGCCAGCAGCCCGTCGGGGGGCAGGACAGATACGCAGTATTTT. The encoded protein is CASSPSGGRTDTQYF.

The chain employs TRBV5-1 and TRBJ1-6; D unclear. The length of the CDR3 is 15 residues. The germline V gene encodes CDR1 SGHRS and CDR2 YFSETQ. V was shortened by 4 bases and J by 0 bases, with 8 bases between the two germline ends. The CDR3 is CASSRESSYNSPLHF. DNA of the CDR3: TGCGCCAGCAGCAGAGAGAGCTCCTATAATTCACCCCTCCACTTT.